This TCR beta chain was captured by sequencing in a study of blood T cells in healthy people across ages (dated by TCRdb to about 2015). Background for the entire study: In model experiments, template switching captured about one uniquely barcoded TCR beta cDNA molecule for every two T cells. Using deep sequencing normalized with unique cDNA molecular identifiers, the study measured how TCR beta repertoire diversity changes with age. The donors were split into four age groups: young (average around 17 years), middle-aged (more than 35), aged (roughly 65) and long-lived (roughly 88). To avoid experimental bias, donors of different ages were distributed randomly across sequencing lanes. The study analyzed two additional independent replicas of 1 million unique cDNA reads from the same blood draw for two donors, one aged 18 to 30 and one aged 80 or older.

The CDR3 sequence holds 16 residues, the cysteine and phenylalanine included. Only the CDR3 portion is preserved as DNA: 48 bases, with reading frame beginning at the first base. In the germline V gene, CDR1 corresponds to MGHDK and CDR2 to SYGVNS. V is clipped by 3 bases and J by 4 bases, and the sequence between their germline boundaries is 18 bases long. General conclusions and limits of the study: As age increased, observed TCR beta diversity per million T cells dropped in a roughly linear way, and a significant reduction was already evident by age 40. Estimates of total diversity based on one million sequenced T cells were considered lower bounds and underestimates. Because the CMV infection status of the donors was unknown, age-related changes in expanded clonotypes may potentially have been confounded. A strong correlation was found between observed TCR beta diversity and the percentage of naive T cells measured by flow cytometry. Compared with the aged group, the long-lived group had more naive CD4+ T cells, fewer expanded clones and increased TCR diversity, a pattern suggesting age selection. Because profiling used bulk unsorted PBMCs, naive and antigen-experienced compartments could not be compared conclusively.

Library construction relied on 5' RACE. The listed sequencing device is Illumina HiSeq 2500. A second PCR of roughly 7 to 11 cycles was performed with a sample-barcoded 5' primer and a J-beta primer mix. Each TCR beta cDNA molecule received a unique molecular identifier from a template-switch 5' adaptor carrying 12 random nucleotides. At least 2.5 million CDR3-containing paired-end reads were obtained from each sample. The Mint cDNA synthesis kit, primed by a TRBC-specific oligonucleotide, was used to synthesize first-strand cDNA from all RNA. All cDNA was treated with uracil-DNA glycosylase and then went through a first 18-cycle PCR with the universal primers M1SS and BC2_uni_R. Per the authors' processing: Each sample was normalized by randomly selecting 1 million high-quality reads, each carrying a distinct molecular identifier. Reads sharing molecular identifiers were discarded rather than binned into consensus sequences. MiTCR, run with a Q25 quality threshold and the strictest error-elimination algorithm, handled CDR3 identification, clonotype clustering and error correction. Lower-bound total TCR beta diversity was estimated with a nonparametric unseen species model using Euler transformation. Starting from the raw public reads, TCRdb applied fastp trimming at Q25, assembled clones with MiXCR and retained in-frame beta chains. Each entry is one CDR3 protein sequence, shown with its most common DNA and genes. It is TCRdb's table, rather than the study itself, that gives the V and J calls and clone size. Counted in this sample were 800,000 or so distinct CDR3 sequences; 62% of them appeared once. Of the sample, 25% to 30% falls within the top ten clones.

Worth noting for this clonotype: Its specific antigen is unknown. No much larger clone exists at a distance of one base, and base qualities are not known.

The approximately 40 donors, aged about 6 to 95 years, were systemically healthy Caucasian individuals from Russia. Each donor gave 8.5 to 10 milliliters of peripheral blood, collected into EDTA-treated Vacutainer tubes. Ficoll-Paque density-gradient centrifugation was used to isolate PBMCs, with at least 6 million obtained per sample. Trizol reagent was used to extract total RNA from PBMCs, with at least 5.5 micrograms per sample. Naive CD45RAhigh/CD27high T cell percentages were measured by flow cytometry on a PBMC aliquot from every donor. Sequenced material: blood. The chain uses TRBV25-1 and TRBJ2-5, with the D call tentatively TRBD1 or TRBD2, each fitting 5 bases. The origin of this receptor is a man younger than 45 in good health. The sequenced DNA is TGTGCCAGCAGTGACTCTAAACTAGGGACGGGAGAGACCCAGTACTTC. Its amino acids are CASSDSKLGTGETQYF.